These 10 T cell receptor beta chains were all obtained from the same sample, sequenced in a study of OX40 agonist ivuxolimab in advanced cancers. Receptor libraries were prepared by the immunoSEQ multiplex PCR assay. TCRdb took over this immuneACCESS table, retaining in-frame rearrangements with V and J assigned. Such tables are incomplete; in checked studies, under half of the missing clones stem from an unresolved V gene, and the remainder is unexplained. This sample holds some 100,000 clones; around 80% were observed only once. Around 1.1% of the sample is held by the ten biggest clonotypes. This specimen consisted of CD4+ or CD8+ T cells sorted from blood, obtained in a trial of the OX40 agonist ivuxolimab. The receptors were gathered from an adult with an advanced solid tumor such as melanoma, head and neck, liver or kidney cancer.

J is TRBJ1-4 and V is TRBV7-8; D is unclear. The V and J ends lost 0 bases and 7 bases respectively, with 15 bases between them. Germline V gene data show CDR1 as SGHVS and CDR2 as FQNEAQ. The CDR3 length is 16 residues. CDR3 residues: CASSLATPPGSEKLFF. The CDR3 DNA reads as TGTGCCAGCAGCTTAGCAACACCCCCCGGGAGTGAAAAACTGTTTTTT. Full variable domain (rest looked up from reference TRBV7-8 and TRBJ1-4): GAGVSQSPRYKVAKRGQDVALRCDPISGHVSLFWYQQALGQGPEFLTYFQNEAQLDKSGLPSDRFFAERPEGSVSTLKIQRTQQEDSAVYLCASSLATPPGSEKLFFGSGTQLSVL.

This sequence joins TRBV28 and TRBJ2-5, with D hard to call. Per the germline V gene, CDR1 is MDHEN and CDR2 is SYDVKM. Trimming removed 2 bases at V and 5 bases at J, with 3 bases between. CDR3 size: 11 residues. For the CDR3, the DNA is TGTGCCAGCAGTTTAATTGAGACCCAGTACTTC. Amino acid sequence: CASSLIETQYF. The full variable domain, its missing parts supplied by reference TRBV28 and TRBJ2-5, is DVKVTQSSRYLVKRTGEKVFLECVQDMDHENMFWYRQDPGLGLRLIYFSYDVKMKEKGDIPEGYSVSREKKERFSLILESASTNQTSMYLCASSLIETQYFGPGTRLLVL.

This clone was seen more than once but under ten times. This rearrangement joins TRBV28 to TRBJ1-2; D not certain. The V gene's germline CDR1 is MDHEN and CDR2 SYDVKM. Between the trimmed V and J ends, which lost 2 bases and 4 bases, there was a span of 11 bases. The CDR3 contains 14 residues. The CDR3 coding sequence is TGTGCCAGCAGTTTACCTGTGGATAGCTATGGCTACACCTTC. Encoded protein: CASSLPVDSYGYTF.

J is TRBJ1-2 and V is TRBV5-1, with a tentative D call TRBD1 (6 bases). V dropped 7 bases and J dropped 1 base, with 20 bases sitting between them. CDR1 SGHRS and CDR2 YFSETQ come from the germline V gene. The CDR3 has 16 residues. The CDR3: CASHKSDSTDNYGYTF. The CDR3 coding sequence is TGCGCCAGCCATAAATCGGACAGCACAGATAACTATGGCTACACCTTC.

This clone has more than one count but fewer than ten. The genes are TRBV19 and TRBJ1-1, with unresolved D. The CDR3 sequence is 14 residues long. Between the trimmed V and J ends, which lost 2 bases and 1 base, there was a span of 8 bases. The germline gives CDR1 LNHDA, CDR2 SQIVND (reference sequence). The CDR3 DNA follows: TGTGCCAGTAGTATACTCTGGTCGAACACTGAAGCTTTCTTT. It codes for CASSILWSNTEAFF.

The chain carries TRBV5-1 and TRBJ2-5; no clear D gene. CDR1 is SGHRS and CDR2 is YFSETQ in the germline V gene. V lost 0 bases and J 4 bases, leaving 4 bases between the germline ends. This CDR3 is built from 12 residues. The CDR3 DNA is TGCGCCAGCAGCTTGGCCGGAGAGACCCAGTACTTC. Its translation: CASSLAGETQYF. Full variable domain (missing parts from reference TRBV5-1 and TRBJ2-5): KAGVTQTPRYLIKTRGQQVTLSCSPISGHRSVSWYQQTPGQGLQFLFEYFSETQRNKGNFPGRFSGRQFSNSRSEMNVSTLELGDSALYLCASSLAGETQYFGPGTRLLVL.

V gene TRBV30 combines with J gene TRBJ2-7; 8 positions match TRBD1. Germline V gives CDR1 GTSNPN, CDR2 SVGIG (reference sequence). J gave up 4 bases and V 5 bases, and 4 bases lay outside the gene matches. CDR3 size: 12 residues. DNA of the CDR3: TGTGCCTGGGCCAGGGGGCTATACGAGCAGTACTTC. Protein product: CAWARGLYEQYF.

The V gene is TRBV6-6, the J gene TRBJ1-3; D is unresolved. With 7 bases removed from V and 0 bases from J, the gap between germline ends came to 13 bases. The germline V gene encodes CDR1 MNHNY and CDR2 SVGAGI (reference sequence). The CDR3 length is 15 residues. The CDR3 bases are TGTGCCAGCACCCCTTACACGTACTCTGGAAACACCATATATTTT. Translated, it gives CASTPYTYSGNTIYF.

This sequence joins TRBV19 and TRBJ2-7; the D gene is possibly TRBD1 (6 bases). Per germline, CDR1 LNHDA and CDR2 SQIVND (reference sequence). V lost 1 base to trimming and J lost 5 bases, with 12 bases between them. The CDR3 has 14 residues. The CDR3: CASSIGQGTNEQYF. The CDR3 DNA sequence: TGTGCCAGTAGTATAGGCCAGGGGACGAACGAGCAGTACTTC.

This sequence joins TRBV7-9 and TRBJ2-5; 10 bases are a match to TRBD1. This CDR3 is built from 17 residues. Germline CDR1 is SEHNR and CDR2 is FQNEAQ (reference sequence). The V gene end was trimmed by 1 base and the J gene end by 5 bases; junction bases not matched to a gene: 10. CDR3: CASSLGGWDRGRETQYF. DNA of the CDR3: TGTGCCAGCAGCTTAGGGGGATGGGACAGGGGACGCGAGACCCAGTACTTC.